Included here is one TCR beta chain sequence, with context. This record comes from a study of blood T cell repertoires in COVID-19. Looking at the study overall: The samples span acute and convalescent COVID-19 from the United States, Italy and Spain. Sample material is recorded as cDNA or gDNA derived from T cells, B-cell-depleted T cells, or PBMCs.

Per the original data handling: Cell counts per sample came from amplifying reference gene primers. TCRdb's copy holds only in-frame clones and misses some; the assay was immunoSEQ multiplex PCR. V, J and clone size are taken as reported in that table, and D and trimming were inferred from the DNA itself. Of 250,000 to 300,000 clones in the sample, 70% to 90% were seen once. The CDR3 has 17 residues. CDR1 ENHRY and CDR2 SYGVKD come from the germline V gene. V trimming: 3 bases; J trimming: 4 bases; junction bases outside the gene matches: 12. Material: peripheral blood. The TCR sequence derives from a woman in her 70s with acute or convalescent COVID-19. The chain links TRBV10-3 to TRBJ2-1; 7 bases map to TRBD1. For the CDR3, the DNA is TGTGCCATCAGTGATCCCTCCAGCGGCAGGGGGTACAATGAGCAGTTCTTC. It translates to CAISDPSSGRGYNEQFF.